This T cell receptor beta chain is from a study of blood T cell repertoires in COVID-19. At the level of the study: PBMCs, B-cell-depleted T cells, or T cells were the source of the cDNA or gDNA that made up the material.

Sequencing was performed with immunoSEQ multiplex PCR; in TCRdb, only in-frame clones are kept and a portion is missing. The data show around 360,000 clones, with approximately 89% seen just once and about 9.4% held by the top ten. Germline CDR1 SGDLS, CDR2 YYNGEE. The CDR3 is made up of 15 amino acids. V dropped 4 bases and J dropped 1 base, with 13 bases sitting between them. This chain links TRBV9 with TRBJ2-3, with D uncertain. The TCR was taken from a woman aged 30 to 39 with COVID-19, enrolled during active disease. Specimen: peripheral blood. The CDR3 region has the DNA TGTGCCAGCAGCCTAGGAGCGATCGGCACAGATACGCAGTATTTT. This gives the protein CASSLGAIGTDTQYF.